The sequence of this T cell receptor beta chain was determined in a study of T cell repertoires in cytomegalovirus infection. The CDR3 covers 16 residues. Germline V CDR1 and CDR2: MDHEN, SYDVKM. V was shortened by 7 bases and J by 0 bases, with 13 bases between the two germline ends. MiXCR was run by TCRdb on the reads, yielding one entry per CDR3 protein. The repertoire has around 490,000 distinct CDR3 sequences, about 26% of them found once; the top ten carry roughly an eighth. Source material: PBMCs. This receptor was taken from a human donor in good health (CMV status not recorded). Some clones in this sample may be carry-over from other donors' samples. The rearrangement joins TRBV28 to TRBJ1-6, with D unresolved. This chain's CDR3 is CASNPEGSSYNSPLHF. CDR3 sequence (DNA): TGTGCCAGCAATCCCGAAGGCAGCTCCTATAATTCACCCCTCCACTTT. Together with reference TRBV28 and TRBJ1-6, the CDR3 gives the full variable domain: DVKVTQSSRYLVKRTGEKVFLECVQDMDHENMFWYRQDPGLGLRLIYFSYDVKMKEKGDIPEGYSVSREKKERFSLILESASTNQTSMYLCASNPEGSSYNSPLHFGNGTRLTVT.